This T cell receptor (beta chain) was sequenced for a study of spatial heterogeneity in lung cancer. TCRdb analysed the 5' RACE reads with MiXCR anew, one entry per CDR3 protein. The data hold about 82,000 distinct CDR3 sequences, with roughly 12% observed a single time. CDR3 length equals 14 residues. The J segment lost 3 bases and the V segment lost 5 bases, leaving 4 bases of the junction unmatched. This clonotype was picked up a small number of times. The time point denotes: sample taken at primary tumor resection. Unsorted whole RNA samples from tumor, nontumor lung or frozen PBMC were sequenced.

The source of this sequence is a male donor with early-stage non-small cell lung cancer. The sequencing here drew on PBMCs, taken at surgery. The chain joins TRBV12-3 or TRBV12-4 to TRBJ2-7, with TRBD1 matching 10 bases. The CDR3 nucleotides read TGTGCCAGCAGTCGGGACAGGGGAGTCTACGAGCAGTACTTC. It specifies CASSRDRGVYEQYF.